The 10 T cell receptor beta chains presented below share a single source sample, sequenced in a study of vaccination and CD4 T cells after COVID-19. As to treatment: roughly 10-day PBMC culture with coronavirus spike peptide pools or control peptides (ViraFEST assay). Their recognized antigens are unknown. The Oncomine TCR Beta short-read assay was applied to DNA of cultured CD4+ T cells. TCRdb called the PCR reads again in MiXCR, with one record for every CDR3 protein. The sample holds some 11,000 distinct CDR3 sequences, 75% seen once. Material: CD4+ T cells from blood, cultured in vitro. The receptors were sampled from a human donor who had recovered from COVID-19.

This rearrangement joins TRBV12-3 or TRBV12-4 to TRBJ1-5, with 10 bases aligning to TRBD1. Trimming cost V 3 bases and J 6 bases; bases outside gene matches: 8. There are 16 residues in the CDR3. DNA of the CDR3: TGTGCCAGCAGTTTCCGGGACAGGGGAGGAGGTCAGCCCCAGCATTTT. This codes for CASSFRDRGGGQPQHF.

This chain links TRBV28 with TRBJ1-6, with D tentatively TRBD1 (6 bases). With 6 bases removed from V and 1 base from J, the gap between germline ends came to 13 bases. Germline lookup yields CDR1 MDHEN and CDR2 SYDVKM. This CDR3 has 16 residues. CDR3 sequence (DNA): TGTGCCAGCAGCCCGGGGGGCATGTCCTATAATTCACCCCTCCACTTT. As protein: CASSPGGMSYNSPLHF.

This clonotype showed up just a few times. V usage is TRBV6-5 and J usage is TRBJ1-2; D may be TRBD1 (6 bases). Trimming cost V 0 bases and J 5 bases, with 7 bases left between them. This CDR3 region has 13 residues. The germline V gene encodes CDR1 MNHEY and CDR2 SVGAGI. CDR3 sequence reads: CASSYSGAYGYTF. Written as DNA, the CDR3 is TGTGCCAGCAGTTACTCGGGGGCGTATGGCTACACCTTC.

The V gene is TRBV20-1, the J gene TRBJ1-4; the D gene is possibly TRBD1 (5 bases). The germline gives CDR1 DFQATT, CDR2 SNEGSKA (reference sequence). Trimming took off 3 bases at V and 6 bases at J, with 11 bases between the two ends. The CDR3 totals 13 residues. CDR3 protein: CSARIPGDEKLFF. The CDR3 nucleotides read TGCAGTGCTAGGATTCCGGGGGATGAAAAACTGTTTTTT.

The CDR3 nucleotides read TGCAGTGCTAGAGAGACTAGCGGGAGTCCCGGGGAGCTGTTTTTT. Protein: CSARETSGSPGELFF. The rearrangement links TRBV20-1 to TRBJ2-2; 12 bases agree with TRBD2. V shed 0 bases and J 6 bases; nucleotides not matched to a gene: 2. The CDR3 has 15 residues. Germline V gives CDR1 DFQATT, CDR2 SNEGSKA (reference sequence).

This clonotype was seen more than once but under ten times. V usage is TRBV2 and J usage is TRBJ1-1, with D perhaps matching TRBD1 (5 bases). Trimming took off 7 bases at V and 1 base at J, with 10 bases between the two ends. CDR3 size: 13 residues. Germline V gives CDR1 SNHLY, CDR2 FYNNEI. CDR3: CASMSDRNTEAFF. Written as DNA, the CDR3 is TGTGCCAGCATGTCCGACAGGAACACTGAAGCTTTCTTT.

The chain is built from TRBV20-1 and TRBJ2-5, with D maybe TRBD2 (7 bases). V gave up 6 bases and J gave up 5 bases, with 19 bases separating them. Per germline, CDR1 DFQATT and CDR2 SNEGSKA (reference sequence). This CDR3 region has 14 residues. This CDR3 is CSAGLVKGGETQYF. The CDR3 DNA follows: TGCAGTGCCGGCCTTGTGAAGGGGGGGGAGACCCAGTACTTC.

The chain carries TRBV20-1 and TRBJ1-5; D is unresolved. Trimming left V 6 bases short and J 6 bases short, with 21 bases between. The CDR3 spans 15 residues. Germline values: CDR1 DFQATT, CDR2 SNEGSKA (reference sequence). The CDR3 DNA follows: TGCAGTGCCAGACAACATGCCAGCCTTGGTCAGCCCCAGCATTTT. This sequence encodes CSARQHASLGQPQHF.

This chain connects TRBV12-3 or TRBV12-4 to TRBJ1-5; D not certain. The CDR3 covers 13 residues. Trimming cost V 6 bases and J 7 bases, with 13 bases left between them. The CDR3 protein is CASREGSGQPQHF. For the CDR3, the DNA is TGTGCCAGCAGGGAGGGTAGCGGCCAGCCCCAGCATTTT.

The V gene is TRBV7-2, the J gene TRBJ2-6; 8 nucleotides agree with TRBD1. Unmatched junction bases numbered 4, after V lost 1 base and J lost 2 bases. This CDR3 region has 17 residues. Germline CDR1 and CDR2: SGHTA and FQGNSA. The CDR3 here is CASSLVDRVAGANVLTF. CDR3 nucleotides: TGTGCCAGCAGCTTAGTGGACAGGGTGGCTGGGGCCAACGTCCTGACTTTC. Together with reference TRBV7-2 and TRBJ2-6, the CDR3 gives the full variable domain: GAGVSQSPSNKVTEKGKDVELRCDPISGHTALYWYRQSLGQGLEFLIYFQGNSAPDKSGLPSDRFSAERTGGSVSTLTIQRTQQEDSAVYLCASSLVDRVAGANVLTFGAGSRLTVL.